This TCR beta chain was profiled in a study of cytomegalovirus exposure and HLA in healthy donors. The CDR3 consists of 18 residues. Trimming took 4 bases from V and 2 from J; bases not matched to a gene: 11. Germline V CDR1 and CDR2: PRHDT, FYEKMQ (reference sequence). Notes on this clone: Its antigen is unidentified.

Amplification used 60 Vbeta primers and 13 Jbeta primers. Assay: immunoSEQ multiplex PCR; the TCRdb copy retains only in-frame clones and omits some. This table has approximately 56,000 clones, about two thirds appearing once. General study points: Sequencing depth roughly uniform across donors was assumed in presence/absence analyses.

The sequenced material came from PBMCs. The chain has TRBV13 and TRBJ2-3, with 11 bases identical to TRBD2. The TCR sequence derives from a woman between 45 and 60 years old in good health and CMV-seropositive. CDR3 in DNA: TGTGCCAGCAGCTCGACTAGCGGGGATAGAGTCACCACAGATACGCAGTATTTT. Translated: CASSSTSGDRVTTDTQYF.